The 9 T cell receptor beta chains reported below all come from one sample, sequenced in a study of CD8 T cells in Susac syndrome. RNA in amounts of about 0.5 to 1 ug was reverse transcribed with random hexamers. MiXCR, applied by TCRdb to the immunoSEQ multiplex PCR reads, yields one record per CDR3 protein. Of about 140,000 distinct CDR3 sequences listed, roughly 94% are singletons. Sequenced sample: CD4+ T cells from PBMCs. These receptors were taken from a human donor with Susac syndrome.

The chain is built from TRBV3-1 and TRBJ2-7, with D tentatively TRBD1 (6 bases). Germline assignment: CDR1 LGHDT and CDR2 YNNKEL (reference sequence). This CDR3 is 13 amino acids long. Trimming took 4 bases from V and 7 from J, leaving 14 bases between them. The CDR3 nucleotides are TGTGCCAGCAGCCCCTCAGGGGCCCCTGAGCAGTACTTC. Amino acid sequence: CASSPSGAPEQYF.

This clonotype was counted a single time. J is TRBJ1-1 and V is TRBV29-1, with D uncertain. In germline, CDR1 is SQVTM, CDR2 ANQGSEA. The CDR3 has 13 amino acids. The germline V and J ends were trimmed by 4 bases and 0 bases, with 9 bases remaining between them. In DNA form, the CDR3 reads TGCAGCGTTGTGAGGCTACTGAACACTGAAGCTTTCTTT. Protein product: CSVVRLLNTEAFF.

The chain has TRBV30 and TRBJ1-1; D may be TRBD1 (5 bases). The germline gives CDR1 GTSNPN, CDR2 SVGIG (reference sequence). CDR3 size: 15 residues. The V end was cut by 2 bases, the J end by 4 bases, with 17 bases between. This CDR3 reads CAWSMARALTTEAFF. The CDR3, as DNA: TGTGCCTGGAGTATGGCCAGGGCTTTGACCACTGAAGCTTTCTTT.

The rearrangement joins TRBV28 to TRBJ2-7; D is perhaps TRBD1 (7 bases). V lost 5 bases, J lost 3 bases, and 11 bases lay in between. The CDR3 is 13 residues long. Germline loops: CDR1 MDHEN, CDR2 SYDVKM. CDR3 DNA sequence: TGTGCCAGCAGTCCAGGGGGAGGCTACGAGCAGTACTTC. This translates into CASSPGGGYEQYF.

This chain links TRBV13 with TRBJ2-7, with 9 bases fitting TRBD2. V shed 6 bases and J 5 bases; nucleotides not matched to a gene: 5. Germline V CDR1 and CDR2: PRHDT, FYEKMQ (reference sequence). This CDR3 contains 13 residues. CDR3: CASSPTSGNEQYF. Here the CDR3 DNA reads TGTGCCAGCAGTCCGACTAGCGGTAACGAGCAGTACTTC.

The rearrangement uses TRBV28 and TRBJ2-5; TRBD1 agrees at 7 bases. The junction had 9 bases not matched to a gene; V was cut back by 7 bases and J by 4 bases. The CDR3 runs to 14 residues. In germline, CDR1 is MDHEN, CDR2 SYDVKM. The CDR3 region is CASTLAQGRETQYF. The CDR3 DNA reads TGTGCCAGCACTCTGGCACAGGGGAGAGAGACCCAGTACTTC.

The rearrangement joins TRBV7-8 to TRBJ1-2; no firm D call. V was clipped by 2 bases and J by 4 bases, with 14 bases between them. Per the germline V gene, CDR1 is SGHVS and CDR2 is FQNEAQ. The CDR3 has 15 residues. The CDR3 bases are TGTGCCAGCAGCTTATCTCTAGGGAGCGGCTATGGCTACACCTTC. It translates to CASSLSLGSGYGYTF.

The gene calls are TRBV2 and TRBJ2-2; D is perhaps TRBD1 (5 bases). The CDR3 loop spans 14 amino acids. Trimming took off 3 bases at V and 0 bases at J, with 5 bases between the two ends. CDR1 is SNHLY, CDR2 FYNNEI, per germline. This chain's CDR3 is CASSEGPNTGELFF. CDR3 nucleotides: TGTGCCAGCAGTGAGGGGCCGAACACCGGGGAGCTGTTTTTT.

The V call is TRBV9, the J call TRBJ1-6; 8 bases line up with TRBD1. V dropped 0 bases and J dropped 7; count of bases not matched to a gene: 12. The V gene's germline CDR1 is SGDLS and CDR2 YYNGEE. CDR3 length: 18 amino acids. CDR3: CASSVGPGGFTENSPLHF. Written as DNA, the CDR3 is TGTGCCAGCAGCGTAGGTCCAGGGGGCTTTACGGAAAATTCACCCCTCCACTTT.